This T cell receptor beta chain is from a study of CD8 T cells in Susac syndrome. The RNA, 0.5 to 1 ug, was put through reverse transcription using random hexamers. One entry per CDR3 protein results from TCRdb running MiXCR on the immunoSEQ multiplex PCR reads. In the table there are 200,000 to 250,000 distinct CDR3 sequences, around 93% of which are singletons. From blood CD8+ and CD4+ T cells, the TCR beta chain was sequenced. It was treatment-naive patients with stable or active relapsing-remitting disease who made up the multiple sclerosis controls. Purification of the CD8+ and CD4+ T cells relied on negative isolation, and TEMRA cells underwent FACS enrichment. Per the germline V gene, CDR1 is SEHNR and CDR2 is FQNEAQ (reference sequence). This CDR3 is 13 amino acids long. The V and J ends lost 2 bases and 4 bases respectively, with 8 bases between them.

Sequenced material: CD4+ T cells from PBMCs. The chain carries TRBV7-9 and TRBJ1-1; no reliable D call. This TCR came from a human donor with multiple sclerosis. CDR3 DNA sequence: TGTGCCAGCAGCTTAAATGCACCCACTGAAGCTTTCTTT. Translation gives CASSLNAPTEAFF.